This T cell receptor (beta chain) was profiled in a study of T cell responses to AZD1222 COVID-19 vaccine. Study-wide results and limits: Mostly white British, mostly female donors; authors suggested clonal diversity may be underestimated. Close to half of all spike-specific TCRs reportedly target regions of the variants that are unmutated. Only after the peak T cell response were repertoires sampled.

This CDR3 contains 13 residues. Germline V gives CDR1 SGHVS, CDR2 FQNEAQ. Concerning this clone: Its matching antigen is unknown. One junction end does not reproduce the germline sequence, and a read error may be involved.

The data were produced by immunoSEQ multiplex PCR, yet TCRdb's version contains in-frame clones alone and is incomplete. The profile shows roughly 120,000 clones, around 82% of them singletons. The sequence came from an adult in good health. The V and J genes are TRBV7-8 and TRBJ1-1; D possibly corresponds to TRBD1 (5 bases). This specimen consisted of peripheral blood, obtained on day 0 of AZD1222 vaccination. The CDR3 here is CASSLASGGARTF. The CDR3 DNA is TGTGCCAGCAGCTTAGCTTCGGGGGGTGCACGTACCTTT.